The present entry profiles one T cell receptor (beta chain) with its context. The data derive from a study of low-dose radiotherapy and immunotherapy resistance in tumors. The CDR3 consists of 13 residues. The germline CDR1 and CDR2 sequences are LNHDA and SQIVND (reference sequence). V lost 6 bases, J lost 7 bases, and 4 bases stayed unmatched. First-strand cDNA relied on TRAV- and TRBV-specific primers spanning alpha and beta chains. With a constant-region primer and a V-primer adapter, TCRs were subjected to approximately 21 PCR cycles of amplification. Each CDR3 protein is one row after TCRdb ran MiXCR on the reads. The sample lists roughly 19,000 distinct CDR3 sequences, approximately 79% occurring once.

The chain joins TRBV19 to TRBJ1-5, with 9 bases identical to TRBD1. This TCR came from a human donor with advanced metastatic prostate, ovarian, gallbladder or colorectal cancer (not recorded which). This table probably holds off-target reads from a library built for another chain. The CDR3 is CASSIDRGQPQHF. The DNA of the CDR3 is TGTGCCAGTAGCATCGACAGGGGGCAGCCCCAGCATTTT.